These T cell receptor beta chains were read from a single sample in a study of cytomegalovirus exposure and HLA in healthy donors. Method: immunoSEQ multiplex PCR; TCRdb's copy keeps in-frame clones and lacks some. Its listing shows approximately 120,000 clones. Sample: PBMCs. The source of these receptors is an older woman in good health and CMV-seronegative. CDR3s include the opening cysteine and the closing phenylalanine or tryptophan. D genes are given only for firm matches.

D gene: TRBD1
V gene: TRBV6-1
J gene: TRBJ1-1
CDR3 protein: CASSGGTGNPTEAFF
CDR3 DNA: TGTGCCAGCAGTGGCGGGACAGGGAATCCCACTGAAGCTTTCTTT

D gene: TRBD1
V gene: TRBV10-3
J gene: TRBJ1-6
CDR3 protein: CAISETRGPVHF
CDR3 DNA: TGTGCCATCAGTGAGACCAGGGGGCCGGTCCACTTT

D gene: TRBD2
V gene: TRBV19
J gene: TRBJ2-2
CDR3 protein: CASRAGGSTGELFF
CDR3 DNA: TGTGCCAGTCGTGCGGGGGGGAGCACCGGGGAGCTGTTTTTT

D gene: .
V gene: TRBV13
J gene: TRBJ2-1
CDR3 protein: CASSLGTLSYNEQFF
CDR3 DNA: TGTGCCAGCAGCTTAGGGACACTCTCCTACAATGAGCAGTTCTTC

D gene: TRBD1
V gene: TRBV18
J gene: TRBJ2-5
CDR3 protein: CASSQSTGGMGETQYF
CDR3 DNA: TGTGCCAGCTCACAGTCAACAGGGGGCATGGGGGAGACCCAGTACTTC

D gene: TRBD1
V gene: TRBV5-4
J gene: TRBJ2-1
CDR3 protein: CASSLGDRGHNEQFF
CDR3 DNA: TGTGCCAGCAGCTTAGGGGACAGGGGCCACAATGAGCAGTTCTTC

D gene: .
V gene: TRBV13
J gene: TRBJ2-7
CDR3 protein: CASSPPRGSPLFEQYF
CDR3 DNA: TGTGCCAGCAGCCCACCCAGGGGATCCCCTCTTTTCGAGCAGTACTTC

D gene: .
V gene: TRBV28
J gene: TRBJ1-5
CDR3 protein: CASSPGLRGNQPQHF
CDR3 DNA: TGTGCCAGCAGTCCGGGACTTCGAGGTAATCAGCCCCAGCATTTT

D gene: TRBD2
V gene: TRBV9
J gene: TRBJ2-1
CDR3 protein: CASSVKAGNNEQFF
CDR3 DNA: TGTGCCAGCAGCGTAAAAGCGGGGAACAATGAGCAGTTCTTC

D gene: TRBD1
V gene: TRBV5-1
J gene: TRBJ1-1
CDR3 protein: CASSLELDRENTEAFF
CDR3 DNA: TGCGCCAGCAGCTTGGAATTGGACAGGGAGAACACTGAAGCTTTCTTT

D gene: .
V gene: TRBV4-1
J gene: TRBJ1-2
CDR3 protein: CASSQSVFPQGYTF
CDR3 DNA: TGCGCCAGCAGCCAATCAGTGTTCCCACAAGGCTACACCTTC

D gene: TRBD1
V gene: TRBV5-1
J gene: TRBJ1-2
CDR3 protein: CASSLPGQAMYGYTF
CDR3 DNA: TGCGCCAGCAGCTTGCCCGGACAGGCCATGTATGGCTACACCTTC

D gene: .
V gene: TRBV28
J gene: TRBJ2-7
CDR3 protein: CASSPRGQLSYEQYF
CDR3 DNA: TGTGCCAGCAGCCCCCGCGGACAGTTGTCCTACGAGCAGTACTTC

D gene: .
V gene: TRBV9
J gene: TRBJ1-2
CDR3 protein: CASSPTERGGYTF
CDR3 DNA: TGTGCCAGCAGCCCTACGGAGCGGGGGGGCTACACCTTC

D gene: .
V gene: TRBV28
J gene: TRBJ2-7
CDR3 protein: CASSRVIYEQYF
CDR3 DNA: TGTGCCAGCAGTCGAGTTATCTACGAGCAGTACTTC

D gene: TRBD2
V gene: TRBV7-9
J gene: TRBJ2-3
CDR3 protein: CASSLRLAGSGTDTQYF
CDR3 DNA: TGTGCCAGCAGCCTCAGACTAGCGGGGAGTGGCACAGATACGCAGTATTTT

D gene: .
V gene: TRBV4-1
J gene: TRBJ2-2
CDR3 protein: CASSHNSGTGELFF
CDR3 DNA: TGCGCCAGCAGCCATAATTCGGGCACCGGGGAGCTGTTTTTT

D gene: TRBD1
V gene: TRBV11-2
J gene: TRBJ1-6
CDR3 protein: CASSLDPGGNSPLHF
CDR3 DNA: TGTGCCAGCAGCTTAGATCCAGGGGGTAATTCACCCCTCCACTTT

D gene: .
V gene: TRBV2
J gene: TRBJ2-5
CDR3 protein: CATAPSRQETQYF
CDR3 DNA: TGTGCCACCGCCCCCTCCAGGCAAGAGACCCAGTACTTC

D gene: TRBD2
V gene: TRBV27
J gene: TRBJ2-2
CDR3 protein: CASKLDWGGSSGELFF
CDR3 DNA: TGTGCCAGCAAACTAGATTGGGGGGGATCGTCCGGGGAGCTGTTTTTT

D gene: TRBD1
V gene: TRBV9
J gene: TRBJ2-7
CDR3 protein: CASSPGGQEVLEQYF
CDR3 DNA: TGTGCCAGCAGCCCCGGGGGACAGGAGGTACTCGAGCAGTACTTC

D gene: TRBD1
V gene: TRBV2
J gene: TRBJ1-4
CDR3 protein: CASKLGQLNEKLFF
CDR3 DNA: TGTGCCAGCAAATTGGGACAGCTCAATGAAAAACTGTTTTTT

D gene: TRBD1
V gene: TRBV19
J gene: TRBJ1-5
CDR3 protein: CASSMGDREDGNQPQHF
CDR3 DNA: TGTGCCAGTAGTATGGGTGACAGGGAGGATGGCAATCAGCCCCAGCATTTT

D gene: .
V gene: TRBV5-6
J gene: TRBJ1-6
CDR3 protein: CASSLWQNSPLHF
CDR3 DNA: TGTGCCAGCAGCTTGTGGCAGAATTCACCCCTCCACTTT

D gene: TRBD1
V gene: TRBV5-6
J gene: TRBJ2-7
CDR3 protein: CASSLTRGRVEQYF
CDR3 DNA: TGTGCCAGCAGCTTGACCAGGGGGCGAGTCGAGCAGTACTTC

D gene: .
V gene: TRBV19
J gene: TRBJ2-5
CDR3 protein: CASSPGAQETQYF
CDR3 DNA: TGTGCCAGTAGTCCTGGAGCACAAGAGACCCAGTACTTC

D gene: .
V gene: TRBV11-2
J gene: TRBJ1-1
CDR3 protein: CASSLGLTGAFF
CDR3 DNA: TGTGCCAGCAGCTTAGGTTTAACGGGGGCTTTCTTT

D gene: TRBD1
V gene: TRBV5-1
J gene: TRBJ2-3
CDR3 protein: CASSWDSSTDTQYF
CDR3 DNA: TGCGCCAGCAGCTGGGACAGCTCCACAGATACGCAGTATTTT

D gene: .
V gene: TRBV7-8
J gene: TRBJ1-5
CDR3 protein: CASSLGGQIQPQHF
CDR3 DNA: TGTGCCAGCAGCTTAGGTGGACAGATTCAGCCCCAGCATTTT

D gene: TRBD1
V gene: TRBV9
J gene: TRBJ1-3
CDR3 protein: CASSTRTGGAQFSGNTIYF
CDR3 DNA: TGTGCCAGCAGCACCCGGACAGGGGGCGCGCAATTCTCTGGAAACACCATATATTTT

D gene: .
V gene: TRBV7-2
J gene: TRBJ2-7
CDR3 protein: CASSLVRAGAYEQYF
CDR3 DNA: TGTGCCAGCAGCTTGGTTCGCGCCGGAGCCTACGAGCAGTACTTC